The 11 T cell receptor beta chains presented below share a single source sample, sequenced in a study of T cells in Graves' hyperthyroidism and ophthalmopathy. From RNA transcripts, TCR beta CDR3 regions were amplified. Researchers ran a first-round RT-PCR on the TCR CDR3 using the HTBI primer set. From the multiplex PCR reads, TCRdb called clonotypes with MiXCR, one entry per CDR3 protein. The table includes about 400,000 distinct CDR3 sequences, about 14% detected once. The sample consisted of blood. These receptors were collected from a man in his forties or fifties with Graves' ophthalmopathy.

This clonotype was seen more than once but under ten times. The chain employs TRBV12-3 or TRBV12-4 and TRBJ2-2; D is ambiguous. This CDR3 spans 13 amino acids. The ends were cut back, 2 bases at V and 6 bases at J, with 7 bases in the middle. The CDR3 sequence: CASSLKVAGELFF. In nucleotides, the CDR3 is TGTGCCAGCAGTTTAAAGGTTGCCGGGGAGCTGTTTTTT.

This clonotype was seen at least ten times. This chain connects TRBV20-1 to TRBJ2-4; the D gene is possibly TRBD1 (6 bases). Trimming shortened V by 5 bases and J by 3 bases, and 11 bases separated the two germline ends. Germline V gene data show CDR1 as DFQATT and CDR2 as SNEGSKA (reference sequence). This CDR3 has 13 amino acids. The CDR3 nucleotides are TGCAGTGCTGCGAGGGACAACAAAAACATTCAGTACTTC. This translates into CSAARDNKNIQYF.

The chain is built from TRBV6-1 and TRBJ1-1, with 7 bases that match TRBD1. Germline CDR1 is MNHNS and CDR2 is SASEGT. The CDR3 has 15 residues. J gave up 2 bases and V 3 bases, and 6 bases lay outside the gene matches. The CDR3 sequence: CASSDPGQVNTEAFF. The CDR3, as DNA: TGTGCCAGCAGTGACCCTGGACAGGTCAACACTGAAGCTTTCTTT.

This clonotype showed up many times. This chain uses TRBV27 with TRBJ2-3, with D hard to call. Germline-derived CDR1 and CDR2 are MNHEY and SMNVEV (reference sequence). CDR3 size: 12 residues. The V end was cut by 5 bases, the J end by 5 bases, with 8 bases between. The CDR3 DNA follows: TGTGCCAGCAGTACCTACGGAGATACGCAGTATTTT. It translates to CASSTYGDTQYF.

Many counts were recorded for this clonotype. The chain couples TRBV5-1 to TRBJ2-1; possible D gene TRBD1, 5 bases. CDR1 and CDR2 (germline): SGHRS, YFSETQ. V was shortened by 0 bases and J by 5 bases, with 12 bases between the two germline ends. The CDR3 sequence is 15 residues long. CDR3 residues: CASSLAQGYHNEQFF. The CDR3 DNA reads TGCGCCAGCAGCTTGGCCCAGGGATACCACAATGAGCAGTTCTTC.

This clonotype has at least ten counts. The V and J genes are TRBV6-2 or TRBV6-3 and TRBJ2-2; D uncertain. The V gene lost 4 bases and the J gene lost 5 bases, with 23 bases spanning the gap. In germline, CDR1 is MNHEY, CDR2 SVGEGT. CDR3 length equals 18 residues. The CDR3 coding sequence is TGTGCCAGCAGTTGGTCTCCCTTGGACGGAGCCCTTACCGGGGAGCTGTTTTTT. Translation: CASSWSPLDGALTGELFF.

This clonotype was counted between two and nine times. J is TRBJ1-1 and V is TRBV14; D remains ambiguous. CDR3 length: 13 residues. V dropped 1 base and J dropped 7 bases, with 10 bases sitting between them. Germline CDR1 is SGHDN and CDR2 is FVKESK. DNA of the CDR3: TGTGCCAGCAGCCAAGGCGGATTTCGTGAAGCTTTCTTT. Residues: CASSQGGFREAFF.

The chain recombines TRBV19 with TRBJ2-5; TRBD2 aligns across 9 bases. The CDR3 spans 14 residues. The germline V gene encodes CDR1 LNHDA and CDR2 SQIVND (reference sequence). Trimming took 5 bases from V and 4 from J; bases not matched to a gene: 5. The DNA of the CDR3 is TGTGCCAGTAGTGGTGGACTAGCGTTAGAGACCCAGTACTTC. It translates to CASSGGLALETQYF.

This clonotype has a handful of counts. The V and J genes are TRBV11-2 and TRBJ2-5, with D possibly called TRBD1 or TRBD2 (5 bases each). Trimming stripped 3 bases from V and 3 bases from J, with 11 bases between. The CDR3 spans 14 residues. Looked up from germline, CDR1 is SGHAT and CDR2 is FQNNGV. The CDR3 here is CASSFMGVEETQYF. CDR3 DNA sequence: TGTGCCAGCAGCTTCATGGGGGTCGAAGAGACCCAGTACTTC. Drawing the rest from reference TRBV11-2 and TRBJ2-5, the complete variable domain is EAGVAQSPRYKIIEKRQSVAFWCNPISGHATLYWYQQILGQGPKLLIQFQNNGVVDDSQLPKDRFSAERLKGVDSTLKIQPAKLEDSAVYLCASSFMGVEETQYFGPGTRLLVL.

The rearrangement links TRBV6-1 to TRBJ2-3; D unresolved. This CDR3 has 14 residues. Trimming shortened V by 6 bases and J by 6 bases, and 16 bases separated the two germline ends. Looked up from germline, CDR1 is MNHNS and CDR2 is SASEGT. CDR3 nucleotides: TGTGCCAGCAGCGTAAAGACGAGTTTGGATACGCAGTATTTT. This sequence encodes CASSVKTSLDTQYF.

This clonotype has a count of ten or more. This rearrangement joins TRBV7-9 to TRBJ2-4; the D is unclear. Germline V lookup: CDR1 SEHNR, CDR2 FQNEAQ (reference sequence). The CDR3 totals 14 residues. The germline V and J ends were trimmed by 0 bases and 8 bases, with 11 bases remaining between them. The CDR3 DNA reads TGTGCCAGCAGCTTAGCGAACGGAGAGGACATTCAGTACTTC. This translates into CASSLANGEDIQYF.